This TCR beta chain was sequenced during a study of cytomegalovirus exposure and HLA in healthy donors. Method: immunoSEQ multiplex PCR; TCRdb's copy keeps in-frame clones and lacks some. Of tens of thousands of clones listed, 93% are singletons. V gave up 5 bases and J gave up 7 bases; unmatched junction bases: 7. This CDR3 contains 16 residues. Germline V gene data show CDR1 as SGDLS and CDR2 as YYNGEE. This chain connects TRBV9 to TRBJ2-1, with 15 positions matching TRBD2. The receptor was isolated from a young woman in good health and CMV-seronegative. What was sequenced was PBMCs. CDR3 residues: CASSRTSGRAVNEQFF. The CDR3, as DNA: TGTGCCAGCAGTCGGACTAGCGGGAGGGCCGTAAATGAGCAGTTCTTC.